This T cell receptor beta chain stems from a study of blood T cell repertoires in COVID-19. Study information: COVID-19 samples collected from the United States, Italy and Spain covered acute and convalescent phases. PBMCs, B-cell-depleted T cells, or T cells were the source of the cDNA or gDNA that made up the material.

Trimming pared 1 base from V and 1 base from J, leaving 11 bases between. The CDR3 has 15 residues. CDR1 is SGHAT and CDR2 is FQNNGV in the germline V gene. Methods used by the authors: Amplification from reference gene primers served as the basis for estimated nucleated cell counts. The protocol was immunoSEQ multiplex PCR, while the TCRdb copy is restricted to in-frame clones and leaves out a portion. V and J calls and clone size are as listed in that table; D and trimming were resolved from the DNA. The sample includes roughly 43,000 clones, more than 75% seen only once; the top ten take around 15%.

The TCR originated in a human donor in a cohort sampled during active COVID-19. J is TRBJ2-7 and V is TRBV11-2; a possible D gene is TRBD2 (5 bases). The sample was peripheral blood. The CDR3 DNA reads as TGTGCCAGCAGCTTAGTATTAGCGACTTCCTACGAGCAGTACTTC. This encodes CASSLVLATSYEQYF.